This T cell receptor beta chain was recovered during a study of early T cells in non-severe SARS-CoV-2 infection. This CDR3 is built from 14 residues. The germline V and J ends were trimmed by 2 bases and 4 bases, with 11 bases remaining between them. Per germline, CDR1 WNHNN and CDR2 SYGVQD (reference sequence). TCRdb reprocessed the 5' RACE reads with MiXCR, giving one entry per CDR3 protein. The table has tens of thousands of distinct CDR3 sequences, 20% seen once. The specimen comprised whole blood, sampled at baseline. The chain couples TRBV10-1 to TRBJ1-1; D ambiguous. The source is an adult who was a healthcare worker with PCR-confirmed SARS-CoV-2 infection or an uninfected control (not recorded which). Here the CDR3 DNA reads TGCGCCAGCAGTGAGCGCAGGAAAGGCACTGAAGCTTTCTTT. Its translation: CASSERRKGTEAFF.